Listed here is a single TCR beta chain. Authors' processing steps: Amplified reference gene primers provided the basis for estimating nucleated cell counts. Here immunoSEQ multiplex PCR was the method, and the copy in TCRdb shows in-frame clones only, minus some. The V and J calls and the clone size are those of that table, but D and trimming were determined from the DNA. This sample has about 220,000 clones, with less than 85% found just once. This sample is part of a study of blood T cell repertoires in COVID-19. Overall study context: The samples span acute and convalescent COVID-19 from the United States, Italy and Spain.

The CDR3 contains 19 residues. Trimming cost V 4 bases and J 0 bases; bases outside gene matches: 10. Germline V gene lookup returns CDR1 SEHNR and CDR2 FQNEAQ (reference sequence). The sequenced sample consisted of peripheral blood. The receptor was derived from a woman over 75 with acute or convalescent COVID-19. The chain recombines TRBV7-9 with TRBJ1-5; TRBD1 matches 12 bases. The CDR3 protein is CASSSGTGGRIYSNQPQHF. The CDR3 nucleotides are TGTGCCAGCAGCTCGGGGACAGGGGGCCGAATATATAGCAATCAGCCCCAGCATTTT.